The present TCR beta chain was sequenced within a study of graft-versus-host responses after intestinal transplantation. On the study more broadly: Recipients were given multivisceral, liver-intestinal, or isolated intestinal transplants. Every transplant recipient was induced with anti-thymocyte globulin, then maintained on tacrolimus and steroids for 2 to 4 years. Points from the study as a whole: Allografts of one patient group, those with graft-donor T cell macrochimerism, had high graft-versus-host to host-versus-graft clonal ratios.

CDR1 is SGHDT and CDR2 is YYEEEE in the germline V gene. CDR3 size: 15 residues. The ends lost 0 bases at V and 5 bases at J; junction bases unmatched: 4. Data came from immunoSEQ multiplex PCR; TCRdb stores just in-frame clones and leaves some out. The sample contains approximately 130,000 clones, more than 80% of which appear only once. About this clone: Its cognate antigen is unknown.

The clonotype was recovered from a human donor who received an intestinal transplant. The sample consisted of unstimulated CD4+ T cells sorted from spleen or lymph node cells, taken before intestinal transplant. The chain uses TRBV5-6 and TRBJ1-4; 7 bases align to TRBD1. The CDR3 loop is CASSLAGGQNEKLFF. Here the CDR3 DNA reads TGTGCCAGCAGCTTGGCTGGGGGACAGAATGAAAAACTGTTTTTT. The entire variable domain, with the rest obtained from reference TRBV5-6 and TRBJ1-4, is as follows: DAGVTQSPTHLIKTRGQQVTLRCSPKSGHDTVSWYQQALGQGPQFIFQYYEEEERQRGNFPDRFSGHQFPNYSSELNVNALLLGDSALYLCASSLAGGQNEKLFFGSGTQLSVL.